One and the same sample provided the 20 T cell receptor beta chains below, sequenced in a study of cytomegalovirus exposure and HLA in healthy donors. Only in-frame clones appear in the TCRdb table, and some are missing; sequencing was by immunoSEQ multiplex PCR. Of roughly 65,000 clones listed, over 85% are singletons. The specimen sequenced was PBMCs. The source is a man between 18 and 29 years old in good health and CMV-seropositive.

This sequence joins TRBV30 and TRBJ1-2; unclear D gene. Deletions cut 2 bases from V and 2 bases from J, with 6 bases between. The CDR3 consists of 12 residues. CDR1 is GTSNPN and CDR2 is SVGIG in the germline V gene (reference sequence). The CDR3 bases are TGTGCCTGGAGTATGGGCAACTATGGCTACACCTTC. Its protein product is CAWSMGNYGYTF.

The V and J genes are TRBV7-9 and TRBJ1-5, with TRBD1 as a possible D gene (5 bases). CDR3 length: 15 residues. Germline V gene data show CDR1 as SEHNR and CDR2 as FQNEAQ (reference sequence). V lost 5 bases to trimming and J lost 6 bases, with 17 bases between them. In DNA, the CDR3 is TGTGCCAGCAGCCCCCCCGGGGGGAGCCCTCAGCCCCAGCATTTT. It specifies CASSPPGGSPQPQHF.

The chain employs TRBV2 and TRBJ2-2; 14 bases line up with TRBD2. Per germline, CDR1 SNHLY and CDR2 FYNNEI. The CDR3 is made up of 19 amino acids. The ends lost 1 base at V and 4 bases at J; junction bases unmatched: 8. The CDR3 reads CASSEGLAGGFLGTGELFF. For the CDR3, the DNA is TGTGCCAGCAGTGAAGGACTAGCGGGGGGGTTTTTGGGCACCGGGGAGCTGTTTTTT.

The V and J genes are TRBV30 and TRBJ2-3, with 9 bases identical to TRBD2. V lost 2 bases to trimming and J lost 6 bases; unmatched junction nucleotides: 9. This CDR3 region has 15 residues. Germline V gives CDR1 GTSNPN, CDR2 SVGIG (reference sequence). CDR3 DNA: TGTGCCTGGAGTATAAGCGGGAGGATCTGGGATACGCAGTATTTT. Translation gives CAWSISGRIWDTQYF.

The chain carries TRBV12-5 and TRBJ2-2, with 10 nucleotides matching TRBD1. This CDR3 has 18 residues. The junction had 10 bases not matched to a gene; V was cut back by 5 bases and J by 1 base. Germline V lookup: CDR1 LGHNT, CDR2 FRNRAP. The CDR3: CASGLQAGTGVNTGELFF. The CDR3 DNA reads as TGTGCTAGTGGTCTCCAGGCTGGGACAGGGGTGAACACCGGGGAGCTGTTTTTT.

V gene TRBV9 combines with J gene TRBJ2-1, with TRBD2 matching over 9 bases. CDR3 length: 16 amino acids. V shed 3 bases, J shed 3 bases, and the junction held 7 bases outside the gene matches. Germline V gene data show CDR1 as SGDLS and CDR2 as YYNGEE. The CDR3 DNA sequence: TGTGCCAGCAGCGACTCCGGGACTAGCTACTACAATGAGCAGTTCTTC. It translates to CASSDSGTSYYNEQFF.

V gene TRBV6-1 combines with J gene TRBJ2-1; 8 bases map to TRBD2. Per the germline V gene, CDR1 is MNHNS and CDR2 is SASEGT. The CDR3 length is 17 residues. The ends lost 4 bases at V and 9 bases at J; junction bases unmatched: 17. CDR3: CASSGPRYSGSLSEQFF. The CDR3 nucleotides are TGTGCCAGCAGTGGGCCCCGTTACAGCGGGAGTCTTAGTGAGCAGTTCTTC.

The CDR3 DNA is TGTGCCAGCAGCACATCAACAGGATTGTATGGCTACGAGCAGTACTTC. This sequence encodes CASSTSTGLYGYEQYF. V and J are TRBV5-6 and TRBJ2-7, with D perhaps matching TRBD1 (5 bases). The CDR3 runs to 16 residues. The germline CDR1 and CDR2 sequences are SGHDT and YYEEEE. The ends were cut back, 4 bases at V and 3 bases at J, with 20 bases in the middle.

This clone has a single count. The V and J genes are TRBV15 and TRBJ2-1; D is unresolved. The CDR3 sequence is 13 residues long. Between the trimmed V and J ends, which lost 0 bases and 8 bases, there was a span of 8 bases. CDR1 is LNHNV and CDR2 is YYDKDF in the germline V gene (reference sequence). The CDR3 protein is CATSRDASDEQFF. CDR3 nucleotides: TGTGCCACCAGCAGAGATGCCAGCGATGAGCAGTTCTTC.

The V and J genes are TRBV18 and TRBJ2-4; 10 bases agree with TRBD1. This CDR3 has 15 residues. Germline V CDR1 and CDR2: KGHSH, LQKENI. With V trimmed by 5 bases and J by 5 bases, 6 bases remained unmatched. Here the CDR3 DNA reads TGTGCCAGCTCATCGTCGACAGGGGGCGAAAACATTCAGTACTTC. Residues: CASSSSTGGENIQYF.

This clone has just one count. This chain joins TRBV7-6 and TRBJ2-1, with TRBD2 matching over 8 bases. V trimming: 5 bases; J trimming: 2 bases; junction bases outside the gene matches: 5. The germline V gene has CDR1 SGHVS and CDR2 FNYEAQ. CDR3 length: 15 residues. The CDR3 spells CASSTGLATYNEQFF. The CDR3 coding sequence is TGTGCCAGCAGCACAGGACTAGCAACCTACAATGAGCAGTTCTTC.

CDR3 amino acids: CASSQGKVGDSHEQFF. CDR3 nucleotides: TGCGCCAGCAGCCAAGGTAAGGTGGGAGATTCGCATGAGCAGTTCTTC. The chain couples TRBV4-1 to TRBJ2-1; possible D gene TRBD2, 5 bases. The germline gives CDR1 MGHRA, CDR2 YSYEKL. CDR3 size: 16 residues. V was trimmed by 1 base and J by 8 bases, leaving 18 bases between them.

The chain links TRBV6-5 to TRBJ1-5; D not certain. From germline, CDR1 is MNHEY and CDR2 SVGAGI. Trimming left V 6 bases short and J 1 base short, with 13 bases between. The CDR3 loop spans 15 amino acids. Written as DNA, the CDR3 is TGTGCCAGCAGCCCCCTCACATCGAGCAATCAGCCCCAGCATTTT. It is translated as CASSPLTSSNQPQHF.

As DNA, the CDR3 is TGTGCCAGCAGCTTAACTACGACAGGGCACGGCTATGGCTACACCTTC. This encodes CASSLTTTGHGYGYTF. This sequence joins TRBV11-2 and TRBJ1-2; 7 bases are shared with TRBD1. V lost 2 bases and J lost 4; bases outside the gene matches: 10. Germline V gives CDR1 SGHAT, CDR2 FQNNGV. The CDR3 has 16 amino acids.

The CDR3 bases are TGTGCCAGCAGCGTAACGACAGGGGGCTTACACGAGCAGTACTTC. Residues: CASSVTTGGLHEQYF. The chain carries TRBV7-9 and TRBJ2-7, with 10 bases aligning to TRBD1. The V gene's germline CDR1 is SEHNR and CDR2 FQNEAQ (reference sequence). Germline trimming cut 5 bases from V and 5 bases from J; bases unmatched to any gene: 9. The CDR3 has 15 residues.

V usage is TRBV6-4 and J usage is TRBJ2-3, with 8 bases identical to TRBD1. The CDR3 contains 14 residues. Per germline, CDR1 MRHNA and CDR2 SNTAGT. Germline trimming cut 3 bases from V and 5 bases from J; bases unmatched to any gene: 4. CDR3 protein: CASSETGGKDTQYF. Written as DNA, the CDR3 is TGTGCCAGCAGTGAAACAGGGGGAAAAGATACGCAGTATTTT.

The V and J genes are TRBV7-3 and TRBJ1-2, with 7 bases matching TRBD1. CDR1 is SGHTA and CDR2 is FQGTGA in the germline V gene. The V segment lost 0 bases and the J segment 4 bases; nucleotides outside the gene matches: 5. CDR3 length: 15 residues. CDR3 nucleotide sequence: TGTGCCAGCAGCTTAACTGGGACAGAGTCCTATGGCTACACCTTC. Protein product: CASSLTGTESYGYTF.

The V and J genes are TRBV10-3 and TRBJ2-7, with a possible D match to TRBD1 (5 bases). CDR3 length: 12 residues. CDR1 ENHRY and CDR2 SYGVKD come from the germline V gene. V lost 7 bases and J lost 3, with 10 bases in between. CDR3 sequence reads: CAITSDNYEQYF. CDR3 DNA: TGTGCCATCACCTCGGACAACTACGAGCAGTACTTC.

The rearrangement joins TRBV7-8 to TRBJ2-5, with TRBD1 matching over 9 bases. The CDR3 extends over 16 amino acids. CDR1 is SGHVS and CDR2 is FQNEAQ in the germline V gene. Trimming at V came to 8 bases and at J to 4 bases, leaving 14 bases not matched to a gene. CDR3 residues: CASVPRGDRVRETQYF. For the CDR3, the DNA is TGTGCCAGCGTACCTAGGGGGGACAGGGTCCGAGAGACCCAGTACTTC.

The gene calls are TRBV30 and TRBJ1-1; D is unresolved. V was trimmed by 7 bases and J by 7 bases, leaving 19 bases between them. The CDR3 length is 13 residues. CDR1 is GTSNPN, CDR2 SVGIG, per germline (reference sequence). This CDR3 reads CASPGEGGGEAFF. In nucleotides, the CDR3 is TGTGCCTCCCCGGGAGAGGGAGGCGGTGAAGCTTTCTTT.